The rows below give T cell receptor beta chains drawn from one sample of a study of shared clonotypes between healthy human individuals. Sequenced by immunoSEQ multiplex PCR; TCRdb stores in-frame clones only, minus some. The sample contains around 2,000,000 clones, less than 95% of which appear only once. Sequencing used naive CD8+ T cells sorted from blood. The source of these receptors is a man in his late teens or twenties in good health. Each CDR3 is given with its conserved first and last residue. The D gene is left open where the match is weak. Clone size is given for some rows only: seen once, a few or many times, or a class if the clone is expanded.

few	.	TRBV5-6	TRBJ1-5	CASSQWLLGRTSNQPQHF	TGTGCCAGCAGCCAATGGCTCTTGGGACGGACTAGCAATCAGCCCCAGCATTTT
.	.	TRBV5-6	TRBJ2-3	CASSFGLGADTQYF	TGTGCCAGCAGCTTCGGACTCGGGGCAGATACGCAGTATTTT
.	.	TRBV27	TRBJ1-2	CASSPWSPQGYGYTF	TGTGCCAGCAGTCCCTGGTCCCCGCAAGGCTATGGCTACACCTTC
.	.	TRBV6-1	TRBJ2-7	CATGLLTTPHYEQYF	TGTGCCACTGGACTTCTTACAACACCTCACTACGAGCAGTACTTC
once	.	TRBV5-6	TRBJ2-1	CASIPEGGNEQFF	TGTGCCAGCATCCCGGAGGGGGGCAATGAGCAGTTCTTC
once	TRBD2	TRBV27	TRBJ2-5	CASSSPGGWQETQYF	TGTGCCAGCAGCTCTCCGGGGGGATGGCAAGAGACCCAGTACTTC
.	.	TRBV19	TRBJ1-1	CASSLTGNTEAFF	TGTGCCAGTAGTTTGACAGGAAACACTGAAGCTTTCTTT
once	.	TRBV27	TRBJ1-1	CASSSILPVMTTEAFF	TGTGCCAGCAGCTCTATCCTCCCCGTGATGACCACTGAAGCTTTCTTT
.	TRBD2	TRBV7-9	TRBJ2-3	CASSPRAGEFTDTQYF	TGTGCCAGCAGCCCCCGTGCGGGGGAGTTCACAGATACGCAGTATTTT
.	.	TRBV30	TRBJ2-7	CAWSYGGQGDEQYF	TGTGCCTGGAGCTACGGAGGGCAGGGAGACGAGCAGTACTTC
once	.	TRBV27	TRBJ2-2	CASSPGGAARHTGELFF	TGTGCCAGCAGTCCCGGTGGTGCGGCGAGGCACACCGGGGAGCTGTTTTTT